This is a list of T cell receptor beta chains from one sample in a study of CD8 T cells in Susac syndrome. TCRdb re-called the immunoSEQ multiplex PCR reads with MiXCR, one entry per CDR3 protein. The repertoire includes about 140,000 distinct CDR3 sequences, roughly 94% of them detected once, and roughly 0.14% sits in the top ten. The specimen sequenced was CD4+ T cells from PBMCs. The receptor source for this set is a human donor with Susac syndrome. Both conserved end residues are trimmed from each CDR3. The order of the fields is J gene, V gene, CDR3 protein.

J gene: TRBJ1-2; V gene: TRBV5-7; CDR3 protein: ASSLDRRPGNGYT
J gene: TRBJ1-2; V gene: TRBV5-6; CDR3 protein: ASSAGRDNSIYGYT
J gene: TRBJ2-3; V gene: TRBV5-1; CDR3 protein: ASSFPSTDTQY
J gene: TRBJ1-6; V gene: TRBV25-1; CDR3 protein: ASSHRGQSSPLH
J gene: TRBJ2-5; V gene: TRBV9; CDR3 protein: ASSVGDRGLETQY
J gene: TRBJ1-3; V gene: TRBV5-1; CDR3 protein: ASSKTGTGNTIY
J gene: TRBJ2-7; V gene: TRBV7-6; CDR3 protein: ASSLVGVGYEQY
J gene: TRBJ1-2; V gene: TRBV30; CDR3 protein: AWSGQSFYGYT
J gene: TRBJ2-3; V gene: TRBV5-4; CDR3 protein: ASSLERGHTDTQY
J gene: TRBJ2-5; V gene: TRBV5-6; CDR3 protein: ASSFAPGETQY
J gene: TRBJ2-1; V gene: TRBV7-6; CDR3 protein: ASRPRFRQGGCNEQF
J gene: TRBJ2-7; V gene: TRBV20-1; CDR3 protein: SALHRWYEQY
J gene: TRBJ2-3; V gene: TRBV15; CDR3 protein: ATSSPGAGEWDTQY
J gene: TRBJ1-6; V gene: TRBV11-3; CDR3 protein: ASRGDRDCSPLH
J gene: TRBJ1-2; V gene: TRBV7-2; CDR3 protein: ASSPATGINYGYT
J gene: TRBJ1-1; V gene: TRBV5-1; CDR3 protein: ASSLQGSEAF
J gene: TRBJ2-7; V gene: TRBV27; CDR3 protein: ASSLEGRAIGEQY
J gene: TRBJ1-2; V gene: TRBV5-1; CDR3 protein: ASSSDVGGAGYGYT
J gene: TRBJ2-2; V gene: TRBV28; CDR3 protein: ASNTPLPGELF
J gene: TRBJ1-5; V gene: TRBV4-2; CDR3 protein: ASSQVGSSGQPQH
J gene: TRBJ2-7; V gene: TRBV3-1; CDR3 protein: ASSLAARARNYEQY
J gene: TRBJ2-5; V gene: TRBV15; CDR3 protein: ATSRERETQY
J gene: TRBJ2-3; V gene: TRBV3-1; CDR3 protein: ASSPDGDGEDTQY
J gene: TRBJ2-5; V gene: TRBV28; CDR3 protein: ASSLPGGRVTQY
J gene: TRBJ1-2; V gene: TRBV2; CDR3 protein: ASRGLAGGGYGYT
J gene: TRBJ2-5; V gene: TRBV20-1; CDR3 protein: SARILAGRGETQY
J gene: TRBJ2-3; V gene: TRBV29-1; CDR3 protein: SVDGFNRGDTQY
J gene: TRBJ2-7; V gene: TRBV25-1; CDR3 protein: ASSDPRGLEREQY
J gene: TRBJ2-3; V gene: TRBV6-1; CDR3 protein: ASADGTGGDTQY
J gene: TRBJ2-6; V gene: TRBV5-6; CDR3 protein: ASSLVGGSGANVLT
J gene: TRBJ2-2; V gene: TRBV19; CDR3 protein: ATTWSGATNTGELF
J gene: TRBJ1-6; V gene: TRBV9; CDR3 protein: ASGVGSYNSPLH
J gene: TRBJ2-1; V gene: TRBV20-1; CDR3 protein: TWDRGYNEQF
J gene: TRBJ2-2; V gene: TRBV20-1; CDR3 protein: SASRPGADTGELF
J gene: TRBJ1-2; V gene: TRBV7-8; CDR3 protein: ASSPRVAAEGYT
J gene: TRBJ1-3; V gene: TRBV7-9; CDR3 protein: ATRGNGNTIY
J gene: TRBJ2-6; V gene: TRBV2; CDR3 protein: ASARGIGSGANVLT
J gene: TRBJ2-5; V gene: TRBV11-2; CDR3 protein: ASSLDAFLETQY
J gene: TRBJ1-2; V gene: TRBV28; CDR3 protein: ASSSATGVFGYT
J gene: TRBJ1-5; V gene: TRBV20-1; CDR3 protein: SASEGIRSNQPQH
J gene: TRBJ2-1; V gene: TRBV30; CDR3 protein: AWDVGSGYEQF
J gene: TRBJ2-5; V gene: TRBV9; CDR3 protein: ASSVGQGGLWTQY
J gene: TRBJ1-1; V gene: TRBV28; CDR3 protein: ASSITGLNTEAF
J gene: TRBJ2-5; V gene: TRBV7-2; CDR3 protein: ASSLVDSYQETQY
J gene: TRBJ1-2; V gene: TRBV30; CDR3 protein: AWSVPPLRGYT
J gene: TRBJ1-1; V gene: TRBV7-6; CDR3 protein: ASSFGGRENTEAF
J gene: TRBJ2-3; V gene: TRBV24-1; CDR3 protein: ATSDTGTATDTQY
J gene: TRBJ2-7; V gene: TRBV20-1; CDR3 protein: SAARTLEQY
J gene: TRBJ2-3; V gene: TRBV3-1; CDR3 protein: ASSQVRHTQY
J gene: TRBJ2-7; V gene: TRBV29-1; CDR3 protein: SVALLAGPYEQY